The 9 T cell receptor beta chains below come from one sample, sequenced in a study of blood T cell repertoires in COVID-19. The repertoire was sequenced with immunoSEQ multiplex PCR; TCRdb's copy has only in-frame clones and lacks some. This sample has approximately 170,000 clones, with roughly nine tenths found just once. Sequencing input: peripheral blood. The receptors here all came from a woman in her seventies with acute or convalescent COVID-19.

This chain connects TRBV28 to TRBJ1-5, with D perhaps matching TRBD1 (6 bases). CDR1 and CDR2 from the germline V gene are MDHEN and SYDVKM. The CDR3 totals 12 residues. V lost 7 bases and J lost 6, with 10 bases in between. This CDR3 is CASTGVGQPQHF. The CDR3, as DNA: TGTGCCAGCACAGGGGTTGGTCAGCCCCAGCATTTT.

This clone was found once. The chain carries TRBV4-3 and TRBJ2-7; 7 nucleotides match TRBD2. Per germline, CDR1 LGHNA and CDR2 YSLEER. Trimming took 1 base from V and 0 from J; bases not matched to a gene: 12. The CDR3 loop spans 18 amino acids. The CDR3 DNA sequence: TGCGCCAGCAGCCAAGGGGGTTTGGCGGGAGCCCTCTCCTACGAGCAGTACTTC. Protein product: CASSQGGLAGALSYEQYF.

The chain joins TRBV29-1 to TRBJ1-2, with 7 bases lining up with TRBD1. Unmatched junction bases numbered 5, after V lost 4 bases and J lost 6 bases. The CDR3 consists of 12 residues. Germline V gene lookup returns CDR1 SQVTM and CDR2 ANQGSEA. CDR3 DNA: TGCAGCGTTGGAGGACAGGTGGATGGCTACACCTTC. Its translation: CSVGGQVDGYTF.

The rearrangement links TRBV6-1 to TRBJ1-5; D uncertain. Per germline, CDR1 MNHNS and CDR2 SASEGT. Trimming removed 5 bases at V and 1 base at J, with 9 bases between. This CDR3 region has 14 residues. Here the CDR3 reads CASSRIGSNQPQHF. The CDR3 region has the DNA TGTGCCAGCAGTCGGATCGGGAGCAATCAGCCCCAGCATTTT.

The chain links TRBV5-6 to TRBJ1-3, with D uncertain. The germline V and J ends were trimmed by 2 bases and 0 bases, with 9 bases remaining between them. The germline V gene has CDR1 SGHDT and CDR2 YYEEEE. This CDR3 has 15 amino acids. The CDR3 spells CASSLGAYSGNTIYF. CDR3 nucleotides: TGTGCCAGCAGCTTAGGAGCATACTCTGGAAACACCATATATTTT.

The CDR3 bases are TGCGCCAGCAGCACCGGGACAGGGGGATACGAGCAGTACTTC. It is translated as CASSTGTGGYEQYF. The chain employs TRBV5-1 and TRBJ2-7, with 11 bases matching TRBD1. Unmatched junction bases numbered 4, after V lost 4 bases and J lost 4 bases. From germline, CDR1 is SGHRS and CDR2 YFSETQ. There are 14 residues in the CDR3.

This CDR3 reads CASTGGGFGNTIYF. CDR3 DNA sequence: TGTGCCAGCACCGGAGGGGGCTTCGGAAACACCATATATTTT. J is TRBJ1-3 and V is TRBV9; TRBD1 matches 7 bases. The junction had 7 bases not matched to a gene; V was cut back by 6 bases and J by 4 bases. CDR3 length equals 14 residues. Germline V lookup: CDR1 SGDLS, CDR2 YYNGEE.

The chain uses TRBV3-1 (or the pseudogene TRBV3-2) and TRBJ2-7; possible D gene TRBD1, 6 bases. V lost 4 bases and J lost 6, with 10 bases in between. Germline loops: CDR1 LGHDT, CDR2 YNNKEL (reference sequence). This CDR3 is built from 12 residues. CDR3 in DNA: TGTGCCAGCAGCCTCGGCAGGGGCGAGCAGTACTTC. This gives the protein CASSLGRGEQYF.

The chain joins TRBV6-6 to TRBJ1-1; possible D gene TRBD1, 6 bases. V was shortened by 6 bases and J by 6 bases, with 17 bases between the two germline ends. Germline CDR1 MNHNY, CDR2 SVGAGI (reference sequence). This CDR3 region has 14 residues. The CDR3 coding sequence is TGTGCCAGCAGCCCCGCGGGGGGCGCGTCTGAAGCTTTCTTT. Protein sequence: CASSPAGGASEAFF.